This TCR beta chain emerged from a study of response to subunit inactivated influenza vaccine. Study-wide results and caveats: Every seasonal influenza vaccination brings in few new T cells, the authors suggested.

Each CDR3 protein is one row after TCRdb ran MiXCR on the RT-PCR reads. The sample comprises 450,000 to 600,000 distinct CDR3 sequences, 7.5% to 8.5% of which are singletons, and 10% to 15% rests with the top ten. Per the germline V gene, CDR1 is KGHDR and CDR2 is SFDVKD. This CDR3 is built from 12 residues. Trimming shortened V by 3 bases and J by 6 bases, and 7 bases separated the two germline ends. This clonotype was observed a few times. Its antigen is still unknown. The material sequenced was PBMCs from blood, taken around 25 months after vaccination. J is TRBJ1-2 and V is TRBV24-1; no clear D gene. The sequence was collected from a man in his fifties or sixties who received an inactivated influenza vaccine. Written as DNA, the CDR3 is TGTGCCACCAGTGATGGCCCGGATGGCTACACCTTC. It yields the protein CATSDGPDGYTF.